The 24 T cell receptor beta chains reported below all come from one sample, sequenced in a study of shared clonotypes between healthy human individuals. The repertoire was sequenced with immunoSEQ multiplex PCR; TCRdb's copy has only in-frame clones and lacks some. Altogether approximately 1.9 million clones are present, around 93% being singletons, with the ten largest covering about 1.6%. Naive CD8 populations comprised CD45RO-negative cells positively selected for CCR7, excluding terminally differentiated effector memory CD45RA+ cells. The sample was naive CD8+ T cells from PBMCs. The receptors stem from a man younger than 35 in good health. Some clones in this sample may be carry-over from other donors' samples.

This rearrangement joins TRBV19 to TRBJ1-5; no reliable D call. The CDR3 has 14 residues. Germline V gene data show CDR1 as LNHDA and CDR2 as SQIVND (reference sequence). V gave up 4 bases and J gave up 5 bases, with 12 bases separating them. CDR3 sequence reads: CASSTPSEDQPQHF. The CDR3 coding sequence is TGTGCCAGTAGTACACCTTCCGAGGATCAGCCCCAGCATTTT.

The gene calls are TRBV13 and TRBJ2-3; no reliable D call. Trimming removed 0 bases from V and 2 bases from J, with 9 bases in between. The germline V gene encodes CDR1 PRHDT and CDR2 FYEKMQ (reference sequence). The CDR3 spans 15 residues. CDR3 residues: CASSLGGDPTDTQYF. CDR3 in DNA: TGTGCCAGCAGCTTAGGAGGTGACCCCACAGATACGCAGTATTTT.

The V gene is TRBV11-2, the J gene TRBJ2-1, with D tentatively TRBD2 (5 bases). CDR1 and CDR2 from the germline V gene are SGHAT and FQNNGV. The CDR3 has 12 amino acids. Trimming took off 10 bases at V and 4 bases at J, with 11 bases between the two ends. The CDR3 protein is CAIRSGYNEQFF. Here the CDR3 DNA reads TGTGCCATCAGAAGCGGTTACAATGAGCAGTTCTTC.

Of note for this clone: Different DNA sequences within this sample yield the same CDR3. J is TRBJ2-7 and V is TRBV30; D could derive from TRBD1 or TRBD2 (7 bases each). The CDR3 is made up of 13 amino acids. Trimming took 3 bases from V and 2 from J, leaving 11 bases between them. Germline CDR1 is GTSNPN and CDR2 is SVGIG (reference sequence). The CDR3 sequence: CAWSAGGAYEQYF. The CDR3 DNA reads as TGTGCCTGGAGCGCAGGGGGGGCCTACGAGCAGTACTTC.

The rearrangement links TRBV27 to TRBJ1-1; D ambiguous. This CDR3 region has 14 residues. Trimming shortened V by 6 bases and J by 0 bases, and 11 bases separated the two germline ends. Germline CDR1 and CDR2: MNHEY and SMNVEV (reference sequence). The CDR3 DNA is TGTGCCAGCAGGAACAGAGCTTTGAACACTGAAGCTTTCTTT. It encodes CASRNRALNTEAFF.

The gene calls are TRBV5-4 and TRBJ1-6, with 8 nucleotides matching TRBD1. CDR3 length: 16 amino acids. CDR1 is SGHNT, CDR2 YYREEE, per germline (reference sequence). V lost 3 bases, J lost 7 bases, and 9 bases stayed unmatched. Here the CDR3 reads CASSSLLGQVNSPLHF. CDR3 sequence (DNA): TGTGCCAGCAGCTCGCTGCTGGGACAGGTCAATTCACCCCTCCACTTT.

The chain links TRBV6-5 to TRBJ2-7; 7 nucleotides line up with TRBD2. The CDR3 extends over 16 amino acids. CDR1 is MNHEY, CDR2 SVGAGI, per germline. V was pared by 2 bases and J by 0 bases, with 7 bases of the junction left unmatched. DNA of the CDR3: TGTGCCAGCAGTTACCACTGGCGGGAGAGCTCCTACGAGCAGTACTTC. This sequence encodes CASSYHWRESSYEQYF.

The genes are TRBV4-3 and TRBJ2-2; D is possibly TRBD2 (7 bases). Germline V CDR1 and CDR2: LGHNA, YSLEER. V gave up 2 bases and J gave up 3 bases, with 19 bases separating them. The CDR3 has 18 amino acids. The chain's CDR3 is CASSQLHVGGRDTGELFF. For the CDR3, the DNA is TGCGCCAGCAGCCAACTACATGTAGGGGGGAGGGACACCGGGGAGCTGTTTTTT.

The chain combines TRBV30 with TRBJ2-1, with 9 bases identical to TRBD1. CDR3 length: 11 residues. From germline, CDR1 is GTSNPN and CDR2 SVGIG (reference sequence). Unmatched junction bases numbered 5, after V lost 7 bases and J lost 10 bases. DNA of the CDR3: TGTGCCTTAAGGACAGGGGTCGAGCAGTTCTTC. Translation: CALRTGVEQFF.

This clone was counted a single time. The CDR3 spells CASSLGLQDQFF. As DNA, the CDR3 is TGTGCCAGCAGCTTGGGACTCCAAGACCAGTTCTTC. This chain links TRBV7-2 with TRBJ2-1; the D gene is possibly TRBD2 (6 bases). The CDR3 sequence is 12 residues long. Per germline, CDR1 SGHTA and CDR2 FQGNSA. Trimming removed 3 bases at V and 13 bases at J, with 13 bases between.

The chain couples TRBV4-1 to TRBJ2-1; the D gene is possibly TRBD2 (5 bases). This CDR3 contains 18 residues. Trimming removed 3 bases from V and 0 bases from J, with 18 bases in between. The V gene's germline CDR1 is MGHRA and CDR2 YSYEKL. CDR3 nucleotides: TGCGCCAGCAGCCAGGCCCATTTAGCGCCTAGCTCCTACAATGAGCAGTTCTTC. It codes for CASSQAHLAPSSYNEQFF.

Turning to this clone: This sample includes further DNA sequences coding for the same CDR3. The chain links TRBV4-1 to TRBJ1-3, with a tentative D call TRBD1 (5 bases). The CDR3 length is 14 residues. The V gene lost 1 base and the J gene lost 4 bases, with 8 bases spanning the gap. Germline loops: CDR1 MGHRA, CDR2 YSYEKL. CDR3: CASSQGGTGNTIYF. The CDR3 DNA reads as TGCGCCAGCAGCCAAGGGGGGACGGGAAACACCATATATTTT.

The chain employs TRBV7-9 and TRBJ2-7; D unclear. CDR1 and CDR2 from the germline V gene are SEHNR and FQNEAQ (reference sequence). V was pared by 0 bases and J by 12 bases, with 12 bases between. CDR3 size: 12 residues. The CDR3 sequence: CASSLADQFVYF. In DNA, the CDR3 is TGTGCCAGCAGCTTAGCCGACCAGTTTGTGTACTTC.

This chain connects TRBV12-5 to TRBJ1-2; 9 nucleotides align to TRBD1. CDR3 length equals 13 residues. V gave up 6 bases and J gave up 3 bases; unmatched junction bases: 2. Germline V lookup: CDR1 LGHNT, CDR2 FRNRAP. DNA of the CDR3: TGTGCTAGTGGACGACAGGGGGACTATGGCTACACCTTC. It codes for CASGRQGDYGYTF.

This rearrangement joins TRBV29-1 to TRBJ1-1, with D possibly TRBD1 on 5 matching bases. Germline-derived CDR1 and CDR2 are SQVTM and ANQGSEA. Trimming shortened V by 7 bases and J by 7 bases, and 19 bases separated the two germline ends. The CDR3 has 13 residues. CDR3 sequence (DNA): TGCAGCGCCAAGCTCGGACATACGGGTGAAGCTTTCTTT. Amino acid sequence: CSAKLGHTGEAFF.

The rearrangement links TRBV9 to TRBJ2-3; D unclear. The CDR3 has 13 residues. Germline CDR1 and CDR2: SGDLS and YYNGEE. Trimming took 3 bases from V and 4 from J, leaving 9 bases between them. This CDR3 is CASSGLRADTQYF. CDR3 DNA: TGTGCCAGCAGCGGTCTAAGGGCAGATACGCAGTATTTT.

V and J are TRBV6-5 and TRBJ2-7; 7 nucleotides line up with TRBD1. CDR3 size: 14 residues. Trimming removed 5 bases from V and 3 bases from J; junction bases left unmatched: 7. Germline values: CDR1 MNHEY, CDR2 SVGAGI. The CDR3 here is CASSNTGENYEQYF. DNA of the CDR3: TGTGCCAGCAGTAATACAGGGGAAAACTACGAGCAGTACTTC.

CDR3 DNA sequence: TGTGCCAGCAGTTACTCAGAGGGGGCAGAAAGCTACACCTTC. Translation gives CASSYSEGAESYTF. The chain joins TRBV6-5 to TRBJ1-2; 7 bases align to TRBD1. This CDR3 contains 14 residues. Germline V lookup: CDR1 MNHEY, CDR2 SVGAGI. With V trimmed by 0 bases and J by 9 bases, 7 bases remained unmatched.

V and J are TRBV6-5 and TRBJ1-1; D is undetermined. In germline, CDR1 is MNHEY, CDR2 SVGAGI. This CDR3 is 14 amino acids long. V lost 0 bases and J lost 1, with 6 bases in between. CDR3 in DNA: TGTGCCAGCAGTTACTCGGCAGAGAACACTGAAGCTTTCTTT. This translates into CASSYSAENTEAFF.

This CDR3 is CAIWTYGYTF. DNA of the CDR3: TGTGCCATCTGGACTTATGGCTACACCTTC. J is TRBJ1-2 and V is TRBV10-3; D gene ambiguous. The CDR3 has 10 residues. CDR1 is ENHRY and CDR2 is SYGVKD in the germline V gene. Trimming took off 8 bases at V and 5 bases at J, with 6 bases between the two ends.

V gene TRBV30 combines with J gene TRBJ2-7; D is possibly TRBD1 (5 bases). V lost 5 bases to trimming and J lost 4 bases, with 12 bases between them. Per germline, CDR1 GTSNPN and CDR2 SVGIG (reference sequence). The CDR3 contains 12 residues. The CDR3 here is CAWRQKTYEQYF. The DNA for the CDR3 is TGTGCCTGGCGACAGAAGACATACGAGCAGTACTTC.

V is TRBV5-1 and J is TRBJ2-5; D unresolved. CDR3 length: 14 residues. V gave up 0 bases and J gave up 2 bases, with 8 bases separating them. In germline, CDR1 is SGHRS, CDR2 YFSETQ. The CDR3 DNA is TGCGCCAGCAGCTTGGCCCTGGTACAAGAGACCCAGTACTTC. It yields the protein CASSLALVQETQYF.

The rearrangement joins TRBV2 to TRBJ2-7; D unresolved. Germline CDR1 is SNHLY and CDR2 is FYNNEI. V lost 3 bases and J lost 3, with 15 bases in between. The CDR3 totals 15 residues. The CDR3 coding sequence is TGTGCCAGCAGTGACTTTTCGGAGCTAGACTACGAGCAGTACTTC. This gives the protein CASSDFSELDYEQYF.

The V and J genes are TRBV6-5 and TRBJ2-2, with D possibly being TRBD2 (5 bases). Germline V lookup: CDR1 MNHEY, CDR2 SVGAGI. Trimming cost V 0 bases and J 3 bases, with 11 bases left between them. The CDR3 covers 16 residues. The DNA for the CDR3 is TGTGCCAGCAGTTACTCGGAACTAGAGCACACCGGGGAGCTGTTTTTT. It translates to CASSYSELEHTGELFF.